This T cell receptor (beta chain) was sequenced during a study of T cell responses to AZD1222 COVID-19 vaccine. As regards this clone: The antigen remains unidentified.

Clones were read by immunoSEQ multiplex PCR, and TCRdb kept only the in-frame ones, dropping some. The table shows some 200,000 clones, with approximately 91% occurring only once. Overall study results and limits: The sample set comprised mostly white British donors with more females, and clonal diversity was possibly underestimated.

The CDR3 totals 14 residues. Germline CDR1 reads LNHNV; CDR2 reads YYDKDF (reference sequence). The source of this sequence is an adult who received the AZD1222 COVID-19 vaccine. V is TRBV15 and J is TRBJ1-2; 8 bases map to TRBD1. The sequencing used peripheral blood, collected 28 days after the second AZD1222 dose. CDR3 loop: CTKTGQASNYGYTF. CDR3 nucleotides: TGTACCAAGACGGGACAGGCATCTAACTATGGCTACACCTTC. Combining the CDR3 with reference TRBV15 and TRBJ1-2 gives the whole variable domain DAMVIQNPRYQVTQFGKPVTLSCSQTLNHNVMYWYQQKSSQAPKLLFHYYDKDFNNEADTPDNFQSRRPNTSFCFLDIRSPGLGDTAMYLCTKTGQASNYGYTFGSGTRLTVV.